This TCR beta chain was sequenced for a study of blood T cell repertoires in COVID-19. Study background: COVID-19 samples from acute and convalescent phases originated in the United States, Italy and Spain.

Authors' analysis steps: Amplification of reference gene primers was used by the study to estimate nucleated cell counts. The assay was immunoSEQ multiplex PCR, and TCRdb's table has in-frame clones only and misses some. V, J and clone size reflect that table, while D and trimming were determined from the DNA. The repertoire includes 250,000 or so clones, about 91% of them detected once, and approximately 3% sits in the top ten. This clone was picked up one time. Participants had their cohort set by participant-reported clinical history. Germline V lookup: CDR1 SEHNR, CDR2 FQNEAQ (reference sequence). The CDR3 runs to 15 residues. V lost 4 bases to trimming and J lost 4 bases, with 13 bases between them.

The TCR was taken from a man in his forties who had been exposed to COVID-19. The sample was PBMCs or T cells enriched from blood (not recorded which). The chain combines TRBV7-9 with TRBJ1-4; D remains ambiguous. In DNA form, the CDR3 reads TGTGCCAGCAGCTACGCTAACTCTTTTAATGAAAAACTGTTTTTT. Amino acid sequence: CASSYANSFNEKLFF.